This T cell receptor (beta chain) was found in a study of post-analysis software for immune sequencing data. Study at large: In terms of disease course, relapsing-remitting, secondary progressive and progressive-relapsing multiple sclerosis were included.

Presence of unique molecular identifiers characterized the TCR beta cDNA libraries. Roughly 0.5 million cDNA molecules were obtained from roughly 0.93 to 9.6 million T cells. Each CDR3 protein is one row after TCRdb ran MiXCR on the PCR reads. The sample lists roughly 430,000 distinct CDR3 sequences, approximately 37% occurring once. Overall study findings and caveats: Normalized Chao1 diversity in multiple sclerosis patients fell significantly below that of controls. There were about five TRBV segments more frequent in patients than controls, and TRBV5-6, TRBV5-1 and TRBV20-1 were among them. Same-batch samples co-clustered strongly by F measure.

The table lists this clonotype with a count of one. Its antigen is unknown. Germline CDR1 and CDR2: LGHNA and YSLEER. The CDR3 runs 15 residues. Trimming removed 1 base from V and 0 bases from J, with 10 bases in between. The sample consisted of blood. This chain connects TRBV4-3 to TRBJ2-7, with a weak D call TRBD2 (5 bases). The sequence derives from a girl aged 2 to 10 with multiple sclerosis. This CDR3 reads CASSQGRTLSYEQYF. The CDR3 DNA is TGCGCCAGCAGCCAAGGTCGGACTCTCTCCTACGAGCAGTACTTC.